Each of the 31 T cell receptor beta chains below was sequenced from the same sample in a study of T cell responses to AZD1222 COVID-19 vaccine. Profiled with immunoSEQ multiplex PCR; TCRdb holds only in-frame clones, not every one. The table shows 150,000 to 200,000 clones, with 90% occurring only once. Sequencing was performed on peripheral blood, taken on day 0 of AZD1222 vaccination. Receptor source: an adult in good health.

The chain couples TRBV7-3 to TRBJ2-5, with TRBD2 matching 9 bases. Germline lookup yields CDR1 SGHTA and CDR2 FQGTGA. V dropped 2 bases and J dropped 5; count of bases not matched to a gene: 6. This CDR3 spans 15 amino acids. The chain's CDR3 is CASSLDGGGAETQYF. The CDR3 DNA reads as TGTGCCAGCAGCTTAGATGGCGGGGGGGCGGAGACCCAGTACTTC.

The count of this clone is one. The V and J genes are TRBV11-1 and TRBJ2-7; TRBD1 matches 8 bases. Trimming took 5 bases from V and 0 from J; bases not matched to a gene: 6. The CDR3 runs to 15 residues. CDR1 and CDR2 from the germline V gene are SGHAT and FQDESV (reference sequence). CDR3 coding DNA: TGTGCCAGCAGCCCGCAGGGGGCCAGCTCCTACGAGCAGTACTTC. Its protein product is CASSPQGASSYEQYF.

The chain combines TRBV19 with TRBJ1-3, with 7 bases lining up with TRBD1. The trim removed 10 bases at V and 0 bases at J, leaving 9 bases unmatched. The CDR3 covers 15 residues. Germline CDR1 and CDR2: LNHDA and SQIVND (reference sequence). The CDR3 DNA follows: TGTGCCACCCTGGACAGGAGGAGCTCTGGAAACACCATATATTTT. It is translated as CATLDRRSSGNTIYF.

CDR3 in amino acids: CASSRPRQGGNEKLFF. Here the CDR3 DNA reads TGTGCCAGCAGCCGGCCGAGGCAGGGGGGAAATGAAAAACTGTTTTTT. The chain links TRBV7-9 to TRBJ1-4; TRBD1 matches 7 bases. Germline trimming cut 5 bases from V and 5 bases from J; bases unmatched to any gene: 11. Germline V lookup: CDR1 SEHNR, CDR2 FQNEAQ (reference sequence). CDR3 size: 16 residues.

V and J are TRBV4-3 and TRBJ2-7, with D perhaps matching TRBD1 (7 bases). The V and J ends lost 0 bases and 6 bases respectively, with 12 bases between them. The CDR3 is 14 amino acids. Germline-derived CDR1 and CDR2 are LGHNA and YSLEER. CDR3 loop: CASSQEWQGGEQYF. The CDR3 coding sequence is TGCGCCAGCAGCCAAGAGTGGCAGGGGGGCGAGCAGTACTTC.

The chain couples TRBV6-6 to TRBJ1-4, with D hard to call. The V and J ends lost 10 bases and 8 bases respectively, with 8 bases between them. The CDR3 is 10 residues long. Germline V gene sequence: CDR1 MNHNY, CDR2 SVGAGI (reference sequence). In DNA form, the CDR3 reads TGTGCCACCCTAAACGAAAAACTGTTTTTT. Translated, it gives CATLNEKLFF.

The rearrangement links TRBV14 to TRBJ1-2; D is unclear. CDR1 and CDR2 from the germline V gene are SGHDN and FVKESK. The CDR3 runs 13 residues. Trimming took 4 bases from V and 1 from J, leaving 7 bases between them. CDR3 DNA sequence: TGTGCCAGCAGCCGCGACTATAACTATGGCTACACCTTC. Residues: CASSRDYNYGYTF.

The rearrangement links TRBV3-1 (or the pseudogene TRBV3-2) to TRBJ2-2, with D unclear. This CDR3 spans 14 amino acids. With 1 base removed from V and 1 base from J, the gap between germline ends came to 4 bases. From germline, CDR1 is LGHDT and CDR2 YNNKEL (reference sequence). This CDR3 reads CASSQVENTGELFF. CDR3 in DNA: TGTGCCAGCAGCCAAGTGGAGAACACCGGGGAGCTGTTTTTT.

Comment on this clone: The junction and the germline gene differ at one end; a read error may be behind it. The chain is built from TRBV7-2 and TRBJ2-3; D is tentatively TRBD1 or TRBD2 (5 bases each). CDR3 length: 13 residues. Germline CDR1 is SGHTA and CDR2 is FQGNSA. CDR3: CASSSHAPGPQPF. Written as DNA, the CDR3 is TGTGCCAGCAGCTCACATGCCCCGGGGCCCCAACCTTTT.

This clone appeared once. This rearrangement joins TRBV4-2 to TRBJ1-4; D perhaps matches TRBD1 (5 bases). Per the germline V gene, CDR1 is LGHNA and CDR2 is YNFKEQ. Trimming left V 0 bases short and J 4 bases short, with 12 bases between. This CDR3 comprises 16 residues. The CDR3 DNA reads TGTGCCAGCAGCCAAGAATGGGGGGGGGATAATGAAAAACTGTTTTTT. This translates into CASSQEWGGDNEKLFF.

This clone appeared a few times. The rearrangement uses TRBV7-3 and TRBJ1-3; D remains ambiguous. The CDR3 runs to 11 residues. Germline values: CDR1 SGHTA, CDR2 FQGTGA. Trimming left V 5 bases short and J 4 bases short, with 3 bases between. The CDR3 region has the DNA TGTGCCAGCAGCCAAGGAAACACCATATATTTT. Amino acid sequence: CASSQGNTIYF.

This rearrangement joins TRBV7-3 to TRBJ2-1; TRBD2 might be the D (6 bases). This CDR3 region has 13 residues. V was cut by 3 bases and J by 10 bases, with 13 bases left in between. From germline, CDR1 is SGHTA and CDR2 FQGTGA. The CDR3 DNA follows: TGTGCCAGCAGCTTCTACCCGGGGGAGGAGCAGTTCTTC. Translation gives CASSFYPGEEQFF.

The gene calls are TRBV3-1 (or the pseudogene TRBV3-2) and TRBJ1-5; D not resolved. The CDR3 covers 15 residues. CDR1 LGHDT and CDR2 YNNKEL come from the germline V gene (reference sequence). Trimming pared 3 bases from V and 0 bases from J, leaving 9 bases between. The CDR3 sequence: CASSQTVYSNQPQHF. DNA for the CDR3: TGTGCCAGCAGCCAGACCGTCTATAGCAATCAGCCCCAGCATTTT.

This sequence joins TRBV19 and TRBJ1-2; 8 bases line up with TRBD1. The V segment lost 4 bases and the J segment 8 bases; nucleotides outside the gene matches: 12. This CDR3 region has 15 residues. Per germline, CDR1 LNHDA and CDR2 SQIVND (reference sequence). This CDR3 reads CASSTRTGQGEGYTF. The CDR3 DNA follows: TGTGCCAGTAGTACCCGGACAGGGCAGGGGGAAGGCTACACCTTC.

V and J are TRBV18 and TRBJ2-1; D is uncertain. The length of the CDR3 is 14 residues. CDR1 KGHSH and CDR2 LQKENI come from the germline V gene. V was trimmed by 3 bases and J by 4 bases, leaving 10 bases between them. In nucleotides, the CDR3 is TGTGCCAGCTCACCTGAGGTGAAGTACAATGAGCAGTTCTTC. This translates into CASSPEVKYNEQFF.

The V gene is TRBV6-1, the J gene TRBJ2-4; D possibly matches TRBD1 or TRBD2 (5 bases each). Trimming left V 1 base short and J 3 bases short, with 19 bases between. Germline values: CDR1 MNHNS, CDR2 SASEGT. This CDR3 has 18 amino acids. The CDR3 loop reads CASSEGSSGQGYKNIQYF. CDR3 bases: TGTGCCAGCAGTGAAGGTAGTTCGGGGCAGGGCTACAAAAACATTCAGTACTTC.

This chain links TRBV6-6 with TRBJ1-1; 7 nucleotides line up with TRBD1. The CDR3 consists of 17 residues. The trim removed 5 bases at V and 0 bases at J, leaving 12 bases unmatched. CDR1 is MNHNY, CDR2 SVGAGI, per germline (reference sequence). The CDR3 sequence: CASSLNRGAGMNTEAFF. The CDR3 coding sequence is TGTGCCAGCAGTCTGAACAGGGGCGCAGGGATGAACACTGAAGCTTTCTTT.

The chain employs TRBV4-3 and TRBJ2-1; D is ambiguous. From germline, CDR1 is LGHNA and CDR2 YSLEER. V lost 3 bases to trimming and J lost 1 base, with 13 bases between them. The CDR3 length is 16 residues. CDR3: CASSHDGALSYNEQFF. The CDR3 DNA reads TGCGCCAGCAGCCATGATGGAGCCCTTTCCTACAATGAGCAGTTCTTC.

This sequence joins TRBV10-3 and TRBJ1-5; possibly TRBD1 for D (5 bases). This CDR3 is 13 amino acids long. The germline V gene encodes CDR1 ENHRY and CDR2 SYGVKD. CDR3 sequence: CATGGDSNQPQHF. The CDR3 DNA sequence: TGTGCTACCGGGGGGGATAGCAATCAGCCCCAGCATTTT.

This clone showed up just once. This chain connects TRBV7-9 to TRBJ1-2; D remains ambiguous. The CDR3 covers 15 residues. Between the trimmed V and J ends, which lost 5 bases and 0 bases, there was a span of 13 bases. The V gene's germline CDR1 is SEHNR and CDR2 FQNEAQ (reference sequence). CDR3 protein: CASSPPLSPNYGYTF. CDR3 DNA: TGTGCCAGCAGCCCCCCCCTTTCGCCTAACTATGGCTACACCTTC.

V gene TRBV5-1 combines with J gene TRBJ2-7, with D tentatively TRBD2 (7 bases). V was cut by 4 bases and J by 6 bases, with 23 bases left in between. Germline V lookup: CDR1 SGHRS, CDR2 YFSETQ. This CDR3 is 16 amino acids long. Here the CDR3 reads CASSRLYGGRCPEQYF. DNA for the CDR3: TGCGCCAGCAGCAGACTTTACGGGGGGCGTTGTCCCGAGCAGTACTTC.

The V and J genes are TRBV14 and TRBJ1-6; D remains ambiguous. The germline V gene has CDR1 SGHDN and CDR2 FVKESK. V lost 2 bases to trimming and J lost 10 bases, with 9 bases between them. This CDR3 is built from 13 residues. The CDR3 loop is CASSQIGVSPLHF. Here the CDR3 DNA reads TGTGCCAGCAGCCAAATCGGAGTATCACCCCTCCACTTT.

The gene calls are TRBV15 and TRBJ2-7, with D hard to call. V was shortened by 0 bases and J by 0 bases, with 9 bases between the two germline ends. CDR3 length: 15 amino acids. Germline lookup yields CDR1 LNHNV and CDR2 YYDKDF (reference sequence). The CDR3: CATSRDLGHSYEQYF. CDR3 nucleotides: TGTGCCACCAGCAGAGATCTCGGGCACTCCTACGAGCAGTACTTC.

The chain has TRBV19 and TRBJ2-3; D is possibly TRBD2 (5 bases). V shed 6 bases and J shed 4 bases, with 14 bases lying between them. In germline, CDR1 is LNHDA, CDR2 SQIVND (reference sequence). The CDR3 is 14 amino acids. CDR3: CASRDGVPADTQYF. The CDR3 coding sequence is TGTGCCAGTAGGGACGGGGTCCCGGCAGATACGCAGTATTTT.

This chain joins TRBV12-1 and TRBJ2-7; the table assigns TRBD2, which was not confirmed against the DNA. TRBV12-1 is labeled a pseudogene. This CDR3 has 15 residues. The CDR3 DNA follows: TGTGCCAGCAGCTTTATACGGGGGGGCTGGCACGAGCAGTACTTC. It codes for CASSFIRGGWHEQYF.

This chain uses TRBV15 with TRBJ1-5; D is unclear. V was trimmed by 0 bases and J by 2 bases, leaving 2 bases between them. CDR1 LNHNV and CDR2 YYDKDF come from the germline V gene (reference sequence). The CDR3 consists of 13 residues. DNA for the CDR3: TGTGCCACCAGCAGAGAAGGCAATCAGCCCCAGCATTTT. Its translation is CATSREGNQPQHF.

The genes are TRBV4-1 and TRBJ1-4; the D is unclear. V was trimmed by 0 bases and J by 8 bases, leaving 7 bases between them. CDR3 size: 13 residues. Germline loops: CDR1 MGHRA, CDR2 YSYEKL. The CDR3 reads CASSQEGSEKLFF. The CDR3, as DNA: TGCGCCAGCAGCCAAGAGGGGTCCGAAAAACTGTTTTTT.

This clone has just a few counts. The V and J genes are TRBV2 and TRBJ2-7, with D possibly being TRBD1 (6 bases). In germline, CDR1 is SNHLY, CDR2 FYNNEI. V was trimmed by 6 bases and J by 2 bases, leaving 11 bases between them. This CDR3 region has 13 residues. The CDR3 DNA is TGTGCCAGCAGGGAGGCAGGGGCCTACGAGCAGTACTTC. Protein: CASREAGAYEQYF.

The V call is TRBV30, the J call TRBJ2-7; D perhaps matches TRBD1 (5 bases). V was shortened by 2 bases and J by 7 bases, with 9 bases between the two germline ends. The germline CDR1 and CDR2 sequences are GTSNPN and SVGIG (reference sequence). The CDR3 sequence is 11 residues long. The CDR3 here is CAWSRTYEQYF. The CDR3 DNA reads TGTGCCTGGAGTCGGACATATGAGCAGTACTTC.

The CDR3 sequence is CASSLDRGTSSGNTIYF. The CDR3 nucleotides are TGTGCCAGCAGCTTGGACAGGGGAACGAGCTCTGGAAACACCATATATTTT. The genes are TRBV5-5 and TRBJ1-3, with 7 bases fitting TRBD1. Trimming removed 0 bases from V and 0 bases from J; junction bases left unmatched: 6. Germline V gene lookup returns CDR1 SGHKS and CDR2 YYEKEE (reference sequence). The CDR3 totals 17 residues.

The chain carries TRBV27 and TRBJ1-6, with D perhaps TRBD1 (5 bases). The CDR3 has 12 amino acids. The germline V and J ends were trimmed by 6 bases and 10 bases, with 10 bases remaining between them. The germline V gene has CDR1 MNHEY and CDR2 SMNVEV (reference sequence). CDR3 sequence reads: CASRGALSPLHF. The CDR3 DNA follows: TGTGCCAGCAGAGGGGCTTTGTCACCCCTCCACTTT.